The TCR beta chain under discussion was sequenced for a study of shared T cell receptors in the human thymus. Germline values: CDR1 MGHDK, CDR2 SYGVNS. Trimming stripped 6 bases from V and 0 bases from J, with 5 bases between. The CDR3 is made up of 13 amino acids. Assay used: immunoSEQ multiplex PCR; TCRdb lists only in-frame clones, some missing. Among 500,000 to 750,000 clones, around nine tenths were seen once, and the ten largest hold roughly 0.0097%. This sample also belongs to another study, concerning human thymus T cells. That paper adds: In corrective heart surgery, resections were taken, and these provided the thymus tissue. Related research examined unrelated individuals and reported that their thymic repertoires overlapped highly.

The TCR was taken from a boy under two years old with a congenital heart defect. Sequencing was carried out using thymocytes. The rearrangement links TRBV25-1 to TRBJ2-2, with no clear D. The CDR3 protein is CASSSANTGELFF. The CDR3 coding sequence is TGTGCCAGCAGCTCCGCGAACACCGGGGAGCTGTTTTTT.